This TCR beta chain was captured in a study of shared clonotypes between healthy human individuals. CD45RO-negative CD8 cells positively selected for CCR7 made up the naive population, which excluded terminally differentiated effector memory CD45RA+ cells. Profiling relied on immunoSEQ multiplex PCR, and the TCRdb table lists in-frame clones only, not all of them. The profile covers roughly 590,000 clones, with nearly 97% appearing a single time and around 0.11% taken by the ten largest. CDR1 is MNHEY, CDR2 SMNVEV, per germline (reference sequence). This CDR3 is 14 amino acids long. V lost 2 bases, J lost 7 bases, and 7 bases stayed unmatched.

V gene TRBV27 combines with J gene TRBJ2-5, with 7 positions matching TRBD2. This clonotype originated in a young woman in good health. Specimen: naive CD8+ T cells sorted from blood. This chain's CDR3 is CASSLARESRTQYF. The CDR3 nucleotides are TGTGCCAGCAGTTTAGCGCGGGAGTCTCGGACCCAGTACTTC.